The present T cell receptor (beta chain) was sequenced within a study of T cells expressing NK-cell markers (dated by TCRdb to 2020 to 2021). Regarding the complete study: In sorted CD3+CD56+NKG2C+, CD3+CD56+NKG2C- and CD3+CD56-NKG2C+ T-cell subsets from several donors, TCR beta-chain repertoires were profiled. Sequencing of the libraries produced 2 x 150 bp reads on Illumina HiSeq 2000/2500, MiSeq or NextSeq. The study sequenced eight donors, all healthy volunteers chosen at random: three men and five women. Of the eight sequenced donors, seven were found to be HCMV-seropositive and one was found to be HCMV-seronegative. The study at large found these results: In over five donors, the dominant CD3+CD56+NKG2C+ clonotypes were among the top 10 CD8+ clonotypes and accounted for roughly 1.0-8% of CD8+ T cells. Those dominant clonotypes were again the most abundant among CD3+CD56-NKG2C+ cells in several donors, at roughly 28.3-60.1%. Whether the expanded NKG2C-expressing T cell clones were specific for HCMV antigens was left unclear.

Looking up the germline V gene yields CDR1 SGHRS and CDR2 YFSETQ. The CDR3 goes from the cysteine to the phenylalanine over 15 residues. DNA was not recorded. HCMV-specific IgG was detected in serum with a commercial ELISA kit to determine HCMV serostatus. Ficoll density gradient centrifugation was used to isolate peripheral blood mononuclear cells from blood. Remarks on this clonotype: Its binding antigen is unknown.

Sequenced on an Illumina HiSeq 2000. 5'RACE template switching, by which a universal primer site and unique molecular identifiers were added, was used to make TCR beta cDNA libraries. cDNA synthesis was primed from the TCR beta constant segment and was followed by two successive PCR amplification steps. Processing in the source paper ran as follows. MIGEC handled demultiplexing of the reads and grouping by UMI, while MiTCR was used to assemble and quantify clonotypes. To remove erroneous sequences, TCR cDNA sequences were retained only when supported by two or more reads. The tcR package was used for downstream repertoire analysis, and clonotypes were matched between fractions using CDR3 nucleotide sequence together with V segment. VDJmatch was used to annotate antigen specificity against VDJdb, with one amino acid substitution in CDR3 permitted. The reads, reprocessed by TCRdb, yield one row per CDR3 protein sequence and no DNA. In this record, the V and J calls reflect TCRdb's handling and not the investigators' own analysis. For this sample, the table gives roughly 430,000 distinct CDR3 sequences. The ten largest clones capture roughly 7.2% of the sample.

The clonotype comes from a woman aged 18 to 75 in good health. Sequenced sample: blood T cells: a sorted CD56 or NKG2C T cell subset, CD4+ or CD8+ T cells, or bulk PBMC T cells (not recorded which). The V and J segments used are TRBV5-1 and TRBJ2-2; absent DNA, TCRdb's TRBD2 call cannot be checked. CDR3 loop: CASSPGTSGTGELFF.